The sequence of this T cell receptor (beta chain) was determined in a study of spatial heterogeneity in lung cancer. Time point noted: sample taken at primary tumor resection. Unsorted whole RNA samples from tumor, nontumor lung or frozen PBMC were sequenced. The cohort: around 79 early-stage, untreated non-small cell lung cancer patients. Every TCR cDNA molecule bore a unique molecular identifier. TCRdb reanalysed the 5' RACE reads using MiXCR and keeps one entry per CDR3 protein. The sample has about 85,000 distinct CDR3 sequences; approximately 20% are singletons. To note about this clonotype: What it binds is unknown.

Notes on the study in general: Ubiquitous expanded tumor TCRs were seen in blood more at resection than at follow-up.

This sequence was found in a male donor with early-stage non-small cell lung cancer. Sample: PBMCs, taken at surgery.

The CDR3 loop is CATSDSASGYNEQFF. In DNA, the CDR3 is TGTGCCACCAGTGATTCGGCTAGCGGTTACAATGAGCAGTTCTTC. The J gene is TRBJ2-1, the V gene TRBV24-1; TRBD2 matches at 7 bases. CDR1 and CDR2 from the germline V gene are KGHDR and SFDVKD. V shed 2 bases and J 4 bases; nucleotides not matched to a gene: 4. This CDR3 has 15 amino acids.